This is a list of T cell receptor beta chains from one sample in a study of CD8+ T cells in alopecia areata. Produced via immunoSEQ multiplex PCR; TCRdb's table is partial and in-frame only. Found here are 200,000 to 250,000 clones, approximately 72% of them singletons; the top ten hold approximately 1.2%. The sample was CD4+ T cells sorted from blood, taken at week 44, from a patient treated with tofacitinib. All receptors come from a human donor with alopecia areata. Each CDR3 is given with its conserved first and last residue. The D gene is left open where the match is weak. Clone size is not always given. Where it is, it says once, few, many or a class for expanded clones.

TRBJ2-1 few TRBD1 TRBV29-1 TGCAGCGTATCCTCGACAGGGAACTACAATGAGCAGTTCTTC CSVSSTGNYNEQFF
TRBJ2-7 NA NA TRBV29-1 TGCAGCGTTGATGTTCGGGACGAGCAGTACTTC CSVDVRDEQYF
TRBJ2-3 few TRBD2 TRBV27 TGTGCCAGCAGGGGACTAGCGGGGAACACAGATACGCAGTATTTT CASRGLAGNTDTQYF
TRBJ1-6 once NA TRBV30 TGTGCCTGGAGTATGGCAGGGCTGGATAATTCACCCCTCCACTTT CAWSMAGLDNSPLHF
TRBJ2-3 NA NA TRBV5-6 TGTGCCAGCAGCTTGGCGGCAGGGCCCCCTAGCACAGATACGCAGTATTTT CASSLAAGPPSTDTQYF
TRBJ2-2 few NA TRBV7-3 TGTGCCAGCAGCCTTGACAGAAACACCGGGGAGCTGTTTTTT CASSLDRNTGELFF
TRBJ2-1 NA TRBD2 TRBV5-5 TGTGCCAGCGGACTAGGTGAGCAGTTCTTC CASGLGEQFF
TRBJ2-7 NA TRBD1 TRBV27 TGTGCCAGCAGTCAAACAGGGGGCGAATCCTACGAGCAGTACTTC CASSQTGGESYEQYF
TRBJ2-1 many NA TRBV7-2 TGTGCCAGCAGCTTAGACCAGGGAATCAATGAGCAGTTCTTC CASSLDQGINEQFF
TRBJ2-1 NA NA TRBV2 TGTGCCAGCAGTGAAGCCGTCCAGGGAGAGCAGTTCTTC CASSEAVQGEQFF
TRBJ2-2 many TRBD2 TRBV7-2 TGTGCCAGCAGCTTAGACCTAGCGGGGACCGGGGAGCTGTTTTTT CASSLDLAGTGELFF
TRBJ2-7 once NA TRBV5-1 TGCGCCAGCCGCCAGAGTCCGGGCGTAGAGCAGTACTTC CASRQSPGVEQYF
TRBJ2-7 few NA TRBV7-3 TGTGCCAGCAGCTTAACGTCGGCAGGGGCTCGCGAGCAGTACTTC CASSLTSAGAREQYF
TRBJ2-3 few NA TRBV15 TGTGCCACCAGTGAGGTTGGCACAGATACGCAGTATTTT CATSEVGTDTQYF
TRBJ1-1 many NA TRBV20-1 TGCAGTGCTAGGGAAGGCACTGAAGCTTTCTTT CSAREGTEAFF
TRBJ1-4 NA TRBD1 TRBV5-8 TGTGCCAGCAGCTTCGGGACAGGAGTTGAAAAACTGTTTTTT CASSFGTGVEKLFF
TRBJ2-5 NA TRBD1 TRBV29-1 TGCAGCGCTGGACAGGGGGCGCGTGAGACCCAGTACTTC CSAGQGARETQYF
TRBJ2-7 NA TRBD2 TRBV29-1 TGCAGCGTCGGACTAGCGGGGACCTACGAGCAGTACTTC CSVGLAGTYEQYF
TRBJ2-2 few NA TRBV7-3 TGTGCCAGCAGCTACCAGGGGCATACCGGGGAGCTGTTTTTT CASSYQGHTGELFF
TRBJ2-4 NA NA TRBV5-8 TGTGCCAGCAGCTGGGAGACATTAGCCAAAAACATTCAGTACTTC CASSWETLAKNIQYF
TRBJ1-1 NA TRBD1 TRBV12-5 TGTGCTAGTGGGTTTACAGGGGAGGCTTTCTTT CASGFTGEAFF
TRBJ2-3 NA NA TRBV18 TGTGCCAGCTCACCACAGGGACGCGAGACGCAGTATTTT CASSPQGRETQYF
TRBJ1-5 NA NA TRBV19 TGTGCCAGTACCCCTCTGGGGGTAGGTCAGCCCCAGCATTTT CASTPLGVGQPQHF
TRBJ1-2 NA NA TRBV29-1 TGCAGCGTTGACAGGACGATCTTC CSVDRTIF
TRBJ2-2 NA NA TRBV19 TGTGCCAGTATGAGTTTACGCAGGAACACCGGGGAGCTGTTTTTT CASMSLRRNTGELFF
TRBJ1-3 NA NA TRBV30 TGTGCCTGGACCGCCAGCTCCCACACCATATATTTT CAWTASSHTIYF
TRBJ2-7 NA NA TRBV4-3 TGCGCCAGCAGCCAGAGAATCGGCTACGAGCAGTACTTC CASSQRIGYEQYF
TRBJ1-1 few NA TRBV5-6 TGTGCCAGCAGCTTGGGAGGAATAGGAATGAACACTGAAGCTTTCTTT CASSLGGIGMNTEAFF
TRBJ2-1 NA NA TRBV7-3 TGTGCCAGCAGCAAAGGGAATGAGCAGTTCTTC CASSKGNEQFF
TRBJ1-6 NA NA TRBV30 TGTGCCTGGAGAATGGGGGATAAGGGACCCCTCCACTTT CAWRMGDKGPLHF
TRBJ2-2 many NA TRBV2 TGTGCCAGCAGTAGGCAGCCCACCGGGGAGCTGTTTTTT CASSRQPTGELFF
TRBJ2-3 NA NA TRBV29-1 TGCAGCGTTGGAATGACAGATACGCAGTATTTT CSVGMTDTQYF
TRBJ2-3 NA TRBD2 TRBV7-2 TGTGCCAGCAGCTTAGTGGAAGCGGGGACGCAGTATTTT CASSLVEAGTQYF
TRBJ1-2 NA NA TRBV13 TGTGCCAGCAGCTTAGAGGTGTATGGCTACACCTTC CASSLEVYGYTF
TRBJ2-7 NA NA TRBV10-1 TGCGCCAGCAGTGAATTGTTCCACGAGCAGTACTTC CASSELFHEQYF
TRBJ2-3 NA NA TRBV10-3 TGTGCCATCAGGGGGGATAGCACAGATACGCAGTATTTT CAIRGDSTDTQYF
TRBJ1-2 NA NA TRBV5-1 TGCGCCAGCAGCTTGGAAGGGGCGGGCTACACCTTC CASSLEGAGYTF
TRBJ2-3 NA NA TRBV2 TGTGCCAGCAGTGAATCTCGGCGGAGCTTCACAGATACGCAGTATTTT CASSESRRSFTDTQYF
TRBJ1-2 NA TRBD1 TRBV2 TGTGCCAGCAGTCGCCCCTCGACAGGGGGATACGGCTACACCTTC CASSRPSTGGYGYTF
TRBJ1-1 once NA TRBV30 TGTGCCTGGACCTCGTGGAGGACAGAGAACACTGAAGCTTTCTTT CAWTSWRTENTEAFF
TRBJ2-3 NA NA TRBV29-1 TGCAGCGTTGAAGATAAGGGAGATACGCAGTATTTT CSVEDKGDTQYF
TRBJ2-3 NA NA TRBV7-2 TGTGCCAGCAGCGTCACAGATACGCAGTATTTT CASSVTDTQYF
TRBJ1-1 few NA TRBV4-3 TGCGCCAGCAGCCAAGATGGTGTCACTGAAGCTTTCTTT CASSQDGVTEAFF
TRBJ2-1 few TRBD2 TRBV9 TGTGCCAGCAGCCTAGAGCCCACTAGCGGGGGGTACAATGAGCAGTTCTTC CASSLEPTSGGYNEQFF
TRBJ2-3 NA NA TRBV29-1 TGCAGCGTGGCTCGAGATACGCAGTATTTT CSVARDTQYF
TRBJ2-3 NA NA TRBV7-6 TGTGCCAGCAGCTTACTGCCAGCCTCTAGCACAGATACGCAGTATTTT CASSLLPASSTDTQYF
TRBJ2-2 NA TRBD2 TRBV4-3 TGCGCCAGCAGCCAAGATCTAGCGGGTTACACCGGGGAGCTGTTTTTT CASSQDLAGYTGELFF
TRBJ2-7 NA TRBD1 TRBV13 TGTGCCAGCAGCCCTAATCCCGGGACAGGGGCGCAAAGCTACGAGCAGTACTTC CASSPNPGTGAQSYEQYF
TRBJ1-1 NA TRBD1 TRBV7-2 TGTGCCAGCAGCTTAGATTCTGGGACAGGGGTCGCCTTT CASSLDSGTGVAF
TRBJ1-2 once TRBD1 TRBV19 TGTGCCAGTAGTATCAGCAGGGGGCTCAGTGTCGGCTATGGCTACACCTTC CASSISRGLSVGYGYTF
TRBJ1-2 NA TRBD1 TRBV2 TGTGCCAGCAGCCGTGAGCCCGGACAGGGAGGCTATGGCTACACCTTC CASSREPGQGGYGYTF
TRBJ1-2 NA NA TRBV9 TGTGCCAGCAGCCCGGATGGGGCAAACTATGGCTACACCTTC CASSPDGANYGYTF
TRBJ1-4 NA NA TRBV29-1 TGCAGCGCGGTAGAGGAAGGAAAACTGTTTTTT CSAVEEGKLFF
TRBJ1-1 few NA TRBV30 TGTGCCTGGAGCAGGGTCACTGAAGCTTTCTTT CAWSRVTEAFF
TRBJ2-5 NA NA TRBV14 TGTGCCAGCAGCCAAGATCGGCTAGCAGGGGAGACCCAGTACTTC CASSQDRLAGETQYF
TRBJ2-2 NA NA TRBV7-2 TGTGCCAGCAGCCCGAGTCGGGTCTTCACCGGGGAGCTGTTTTTT CASSPSRVFTGELFF
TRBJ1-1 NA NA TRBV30 TGTGCCTGGTCACAGCGGAAGAACACTGAAGCTTTCTTT CAWSQRKNTEAFF
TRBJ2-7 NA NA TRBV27 TGTGCCAGCAGTTCACTAAGTAGGACGGCCGCCTACGAGCAGTACTTC CASSSLSRTAAYEQYF
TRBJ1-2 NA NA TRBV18 TGTGCCAGCTCACCCTCAATTGAAGGCGGAGGCTACACCTTC CASSPSIEGGGYTF
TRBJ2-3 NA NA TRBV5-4 TGTGCCAGCAGCCCGGGTGGGGTTGCAGATACGCAGTATTTT CASSPGGVADTQYF